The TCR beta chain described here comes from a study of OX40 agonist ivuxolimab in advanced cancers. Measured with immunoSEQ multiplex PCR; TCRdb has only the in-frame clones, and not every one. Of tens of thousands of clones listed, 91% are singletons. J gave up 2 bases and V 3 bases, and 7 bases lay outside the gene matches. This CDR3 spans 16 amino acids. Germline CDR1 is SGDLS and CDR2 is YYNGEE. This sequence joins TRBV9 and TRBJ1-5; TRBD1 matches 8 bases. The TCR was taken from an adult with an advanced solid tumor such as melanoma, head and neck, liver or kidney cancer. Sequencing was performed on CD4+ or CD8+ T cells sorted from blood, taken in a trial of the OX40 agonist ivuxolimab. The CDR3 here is CASSDTKTGGNQPQHF. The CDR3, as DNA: TGTGCCAGCAGCGACACCAAGACAGGGGGCAATCAGCCCCAGCATTTT.